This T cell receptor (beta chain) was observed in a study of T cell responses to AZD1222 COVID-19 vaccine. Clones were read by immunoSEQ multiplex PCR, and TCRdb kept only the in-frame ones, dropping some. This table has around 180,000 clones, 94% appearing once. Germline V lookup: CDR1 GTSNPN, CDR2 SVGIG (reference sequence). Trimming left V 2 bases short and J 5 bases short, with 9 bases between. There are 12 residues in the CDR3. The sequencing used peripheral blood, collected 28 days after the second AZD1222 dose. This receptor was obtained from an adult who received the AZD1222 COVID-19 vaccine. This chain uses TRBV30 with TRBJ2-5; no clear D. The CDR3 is CAWSPRWETQYF. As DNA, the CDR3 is TGTGCCTGGAGTCCTCGTTGGGAGACCCAGTACTTC.